These 22 T cell receptor beta chains came from one sample sequenced in a study of regulatory T cells in long-lasting Graves disease (dated by TCRdb to 2020 to 2023). The time point tag for this specimen amounts to: persistent/refractory GD, antithyroid drugs over 5 years with positive TRAb. RNA was extracted from PBMCs in TRIzol for both TCR sequencing and RNA sequencing. Library method: multiplex PCR. Data came from an Illumina HiSeq 4000. CDR3 regions were amplified by Arm-PCR with iRepertoire HTBI primers to construct TCR beta libraries. Using fastp at Q25 and MiXCR, TCRdb reprocessed the public reads and kept productive beta chains. Under each unique CDR3 protein, matching rows form one entry showing the most common genes and DNA. The sample table holds 500,000 to 800,000 distinct CDR3 sequences, of which around 30% were seen once. The ten largest clonotypes hold under 55% of the sample. This sample comprised peripheral blood mononuclear cells (PBMCs), obtained when the disease was refractory, from a patient treated with antithyroid drugs. The source of these receptors is a female donor with Graves disease.

The chain employs TRBV7-2 and TRBJ2-7; TRBD2 matches at 10 bases. The V and J ends lost 5 bases and 3 bases, in that order; junction bases with no gene match: 10. Germline-derived CDR1 and CDR2 are SGHTA and FQGNSA. CDR3 length equals 16 residues. The CDR3 DNA reads TGTGCCAGCAGCGCTTGGACTAGCGGAGGGGTCTACGAGCAGTACTTC. It encodes CASSAWTSGGVYEQYF.

This sequence joins TRBV11-2 and TRBJ2-7; perhaps TRBD2 as D (6 bases). CDR1 is SGHAT, CDR2 FQNNGV, per germline. The CDR3 totals 13 residues. Trimming stripped 5 bases from V and 5 bases from J, with 13 bases between. The CDR3 region is CASSPEGRNEQYF. The CDR3, as DNA: TGTGCCAGCAGCCCCGAGGGGAGGAACGAGCAGTACTTC.

This rearrangement joins TRBV19 to TRBJ2-2; 9 bases match TRBD1. The CDR3 totals 17 residues. Germline CDR1 is LNHDA and CDR2 is SQIVND (reference sequence). The J segment lost 6 bases and the V segment lost 1 base, leaving 9 bases of the junction unmatched. DNA for the CDR3: TGTGCCAGTAGTATAGCCGTACCGGGGACAGGGCCCGGGGAGCTGTTTTTT. Its translation: CASSIAVPGTGPGELFF.

Of note for this clonotype: This clone may be a read error of a much larger clone one base away. The chain employs TRBV2 and TRBJ2-2, with no clear D. CDR1 is SNHLY and CDR2 is FYNNEI in the germline V gene. V lost 2 bases, J lost 1 base, and 8 bases lay in between. This CDR3 spans 15 amino acids. The CDR3 DNA reads TGTGCCAGCAGTGAAAGCTACCTGAACACCGGGGAGCTGTTTTTT. Translated: CASSESYLNTGELFF.

Only a few counts were recorded for this clonotype. The chain is built from TRBV5-6 and TRBJ1-1; D possibly corresponds to TRBD1 (6 bases). The V gene's germline CDR1 is SGHDT and CDR2 YYEEEE. Trimming removed 3 bases at V and 1 base at J, with 13 bases between. The CDR3 length is 15 residues. DNA of the CDR3: TGTGCCAGCAGCTGGGGGCGGGGATGGAACACTGAAGCTTTCTTT. Translation gives CASSWGRGWNTEAFF.

This clonotype was observed a few times. The chain has TRBV29-1 and TRBJ1-1, with 7 bases lining up with TRBD1. With V trimmed by 5 bases and J by 5 bases, 8 bases remained unmatched. The CDR3 sequence is 13 residues long. Germline V gene sequence: CDR1 SQVTM, CDR2 ANQGSEA. The CDR3 sequence: CSVSDRERTEAFF. DNA for the CDR3: TGCAGCGTTAGCGACAGGGAAAGGACTGAAGCTTTCTTT.

This clonotype was counted at least ten times. CDR3 loop: CASSLVTGFGYTF. DNA of the CDR3: TGTGCCAGCAGTTTAGTTACAGGGTTTGGCTACACCTTC. The V call is TRBV12-3 or TRBV12-4, the J call TRBJ1-2, with a possible D match to TRBD1 (6 bases). The CDR3 extends over 13 amino acids. V was cut by 1 base and J by 7 bases, with 10 bases left in between.

Many counts were recorded for this clonotype. This chain joins TRBV12-3 or TRBV12-4 and TRBJ2-2; weak D call: TRBD2 (7 bases). The ends were cut back, 8 bases at V and 6 bases at J, with 16 bases in the middle. The CDR3 contains 14 residues. The CDR3 spells CASLVRGGSGELFF. In DNA, the CDR3 is TGTGCCAGCCTAGTGAGGGGGGGGTCCGGGGAGCTGTTTTTT.

V and J are TRBV18 and TRBJ1-4, with D possibly matching TRBD1 (6 bases). The CDR3 runs 16 residues. The germline gives CDR1 KGHSH, CDR2 LQKENI. V was cut by 2 bases and J by 5 bases, with 15 bases left in between. DNA for the CDR3: TGTGCCAGCTCACCAGAATACCGGGACATAAATGAAAAACTGTTTTTT. Translated: CASSPEYRDINEKLFF.

Points on this clonotype: Germline and junction disagree at one end, which may indicate a read error. The V call is TRBV10-3, the J call TRBJ1-2, with 8 bases lining up with TRBD1. In germline, CDR1 is ENHRY, CDR2 SYGVKD. The CDR3 length is 14 residues. CDR3: CAISSDRANYGCTF. The CDR3 DNA follows: TGTGCCATCAGCTCGGACAGGGCGAACTATGGCTGCACCTTC.

A note on this clonotype: A far larger clone is one base from this, pointing to a likely read error. Without the conserved terminal phenylalanine or tryptophan, this CDR3 likely stems from a read error. The chain carries TRBV15 and TRBJ2-6, with 11 bases identical to TRBD2. The end of the DNA aligns better with TRBJ2-7, so the J call may be wrong. The CDR3 runs to 13 residues. The germline V gene has CDR1 LNHNV and CDR2 YYDKDF (reference sequence). CDR3 DNA sequence: TGTGCCACCAGCGTACTAGCGGGGGAGGAGCAGTACCTC. Translation: CATSVLAGEEQYL.

The rearrangement links TRBV7-2 to TRBJ1-2; 11 bases fit TRBD1. The CDR3 spans 14 residues. V shed 3 bases, J shed 6 bases, and the junction held 3 bases outside the gene matches. CDR1 is SGHTA, CDR2 FQGNSA, per germline. The CDR3 DNA follows: TGTGCCAGCAGCTTGGACAGGGGGCAGGATGGCTACACCTTC. Residues: CASSLDRGQDGYTF.

In its sample, this clonotype was seen many times. The genes are TRBV5-6 and TRBJ2-2; 11 bases agree with TRBD2. The length of the CDR3 is 15 residues. From germline, CDR1 is SGHDT and CDR2 YYEEEE. Losses at the gene ends were 2 bases for V and 3 bases for J; bases not matched to a gene: 0. The CDR3 region has the DNA TGTGCCAGCAGCTTACTAGCGGGGGACACCGGGGAGCTGTTTTTT. This codes for CASSLLAGDTGELFF.

This clonotype came up a few times. For the CDR3, the DNA is TGTGCCAGCAAAGGCAGGGGGTTCTACGAGCAGTACTTC. Protein: CASKGRGFYEQYF. The chain employs TRBV3-1 and TRBJ2-7; 7 nucleotides align to TRBD1. Germline lookup yields CDR1 LGHDT and CDR2 YNNKEL (reference sequence). The CDR3 spans 13 residues. V dropped 7 bases and J dropped 3; count of bases not matched to a gene: 6.

The chain links TRBV24-1 to TRBJ1-5; D remains ambiguous. The V and J ends lost 3 bases and 7 bases respectively, with 12 bases between them. Germline CDR1 and CDR2: KGHDR and SFDVKD. The CDR3 spans 14 residues. CDR3 amino acids: CATSDTSTGQPQHF. CDR3 bases: TGTGCCACCAGTGATACGAGCACCGGCCAGCCCCAGCATTTT.

This chain links TRBV3-1 with TRBJ2-7, with TRBD2 identical over 8 bases. Germline CDR1 reads LGHDT; CDR2 reads YNNKEL (reference sequence). The V segment lost 1 base and the J segment 4 bases; nucleotides outside the gene matches: 6. The CDR3 spans 15 residues. CDR3: CASSQGPSGQYEQYF. CDR3 nucleotides: TGTGCCAGCAGCCAAGGGCCTAGCGGGCAATACGAGCAGTACTTC.

The sample holds a few counts of this clonotype. This rearrangement joins TRBV12-3 or TRBV12-4 to TRBJ1-5, with 7 bases that match TRBD1. The CDR3 is made up of 12 amino acids. The V segment lost 6 bases and the J segment 12 bases; nucleotides outside the gene matches: 8. CDR3 DNA: TGTGCCAGCAGCCCCGACAGGGAAGTCCAGCATTTT. This translates into CASSPDREVQHF.

The chain carries TRBV27 and TRBJ1-5, with 8 bases lining up with TRBD1. Losses at the gene ends were 0 bases for V and 4 bases for J; bases not matched to a gene: 2. The length of the CDR3 is 15 residues. Looked up from germline, CDR1 is MNHEY and CDR2 is SMNVEV (reference sequence). The CDR3 loop is CASSLSRGRNQPQHF. CDR3 DNA: TGTGCCAGCAGTTTATCCAGGGGGCGAAATCAGCCCCAGCATTTT.

The table lists this clonotype with many counts. The chain combines TRBV28 with TRBJ2-4; D possibly uses TRBD1 or TRBD2 (6 bases each). The CDR3 runs to 15 residues. Trimming removed 5 bases from V and 3 bases from J, with 14 bases in between. From germline, CDR1 is MDHEN and CDR2 SYDVKM. CDR3 bases: TGTGCCAGCAGTGAGGGGGGAAAAGGCAAAAACATTCAGTACTTC. It translates to CASSEGGKGKNIQYF.

The chain uses TRBV20-1 and TRBJ1-5; D perhaps matches TRBD1 (6 bases). The V end lost 6 bases, the J end lost 6 bases, and 18 bases lay between the germline ends. Germline V gene data show CDR1 as DFQATT and CDR2 as SNEGSKA (reference sequence). The CDR3 contains 14 residues. The CDR3 DNA reads TGCAGTGCACGGACAGCTGGTGGGTTTCAGCCCCAGCATTTT. Its protein product is CSARTAGGFQPQHF.

This chain links TRBV5-1 with TRBJ1-2; tentatively, D is TRBD1 (6 bases). V lost 3 bases and J 1 base, leaving 13 bases between the germline ends. Germline values: CDR1 SGHRS, CDR2 YFSETQ. The CDR3 has 15 residues. The CDR3 DNA sequence: TGCGCCAGCAGCTCCGGGACATCCCTTAACTATGGCTACACCTTC. This translates into CASSSGTSLNYGYTF. Filled out from reference TRBV5-1 and TRBJ1-2, the complete variable domain reads KAGVTQTPRYLIKTRGQQVTLSCSPISGHRSVSWYQQTPGQGLQFLFEYFSETQRNKGNFPGRFSGRQFSNSRSEMNVSTLELGDSALYLCASSSGTSLNYGYTFGSGTRLTVV.

This chain connects TRBV5-6 to TRBJ2-7, with D perhaps being TRBD1 or TRBD2 (6 bases each). Germline V gives CDR1 SGHDT, CDR2 YYEEEE. The CDR3 runs 18 residues. V lost 3 bases and J lost 3, with 25 bases in between. The CDR3 loop is CASSSGLGGAGPFYEQYF. For the CDR3, the DNA is TGTGCCAGCAGCTCCGGATTGGGGGGCGCGGGGCCATTCTACGAGCAGTACTTC.